The clone carrying this T cell receptor beta chain was recorded a few times. The target antigen is unknown. Via MiXCR, TCRdb re-called the reads, giving one row per CDR3 protein. The table has about 680,000 distinct CDR3 sequences, 24% seen once. This entry comes from a study of T cell repertoires in cytomegalovirus infection. The overall study: Based on public TCR beta signatures, there were indications of CMV infection and of a matching HLA type. Overall study results and limits: The ex vivo response showed dominance by HLA-C-restricted CMV-specific TCR beta clonotypes.

The CDR3 covers 17 residues. With 3 bases removed from V and 0 bases from J, the gap between germline ends came to 15 bases. Looked up from germline, CDR1 is MDHEN and CDR2 is SYDVKM. This TCR derives from a human donor in good health (CMV status not recorded). Some clones in this sample may be carry-over from other donors' samples. The sequenced material came from CD8+ T cells from PBMCs. V and J are TRBV28 and TRBJ1-3; no clear D. The CDR3, as DNA: TGTGCCAGCAGTTTGAGTGCGGGCGCATACTCTGGAAACACCATATATTTT. Its protein product is CASSLSAGAYSGNTIYF.